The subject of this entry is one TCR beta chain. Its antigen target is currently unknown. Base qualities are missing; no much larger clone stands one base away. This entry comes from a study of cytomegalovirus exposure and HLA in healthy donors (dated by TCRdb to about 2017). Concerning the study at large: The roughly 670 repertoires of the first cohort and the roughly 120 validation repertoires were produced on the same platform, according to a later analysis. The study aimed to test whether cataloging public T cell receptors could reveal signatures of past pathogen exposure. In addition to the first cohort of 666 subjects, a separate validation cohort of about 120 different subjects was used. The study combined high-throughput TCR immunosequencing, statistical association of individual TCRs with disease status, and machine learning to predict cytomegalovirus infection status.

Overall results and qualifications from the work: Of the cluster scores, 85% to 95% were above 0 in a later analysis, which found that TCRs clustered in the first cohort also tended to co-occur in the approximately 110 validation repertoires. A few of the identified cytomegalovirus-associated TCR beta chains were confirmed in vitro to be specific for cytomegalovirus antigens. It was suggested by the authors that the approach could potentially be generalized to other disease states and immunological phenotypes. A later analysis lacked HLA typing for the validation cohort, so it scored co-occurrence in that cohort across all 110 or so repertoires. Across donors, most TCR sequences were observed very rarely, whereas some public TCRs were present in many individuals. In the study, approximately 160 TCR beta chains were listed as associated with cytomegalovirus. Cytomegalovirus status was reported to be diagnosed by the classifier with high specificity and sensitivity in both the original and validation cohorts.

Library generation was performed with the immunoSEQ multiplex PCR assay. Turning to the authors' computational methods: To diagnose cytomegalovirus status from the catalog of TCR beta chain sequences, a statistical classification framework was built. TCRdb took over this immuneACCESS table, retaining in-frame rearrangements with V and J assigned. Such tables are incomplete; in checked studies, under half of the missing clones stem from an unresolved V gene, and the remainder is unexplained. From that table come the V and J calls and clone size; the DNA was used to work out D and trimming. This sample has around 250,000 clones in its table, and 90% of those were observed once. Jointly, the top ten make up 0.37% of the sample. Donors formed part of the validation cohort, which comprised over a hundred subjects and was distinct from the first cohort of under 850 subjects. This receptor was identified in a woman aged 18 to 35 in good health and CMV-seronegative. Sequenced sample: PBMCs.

The CDR3 loop reads CASSLPGNPYEQYF. The sequence in DNA is TGTGCCAGCAGCTTGCCAGGGAACCCCTACGAGCAGTACTTC. The chain uses TRBV5-4 and TRBJ2-7; 5 matching bases give a weak D call of TRBD1. Trimming removed 1 base from V and 2 bases from J, leaving 10 bases between the germline ends. The CDR3, cysteine through phenylalanine, is 14 amino acids long. Here the CDR3 DNA is all that survives: 42 bases in frame from base 1. CDR1 and CDR2 are read off the germline V gene (reference sequence) as SGHNT and YYREEE.